These T cell receptor beta chains were read from a single sample in a study of glioma-infiltrating T cells after dendritic cell vaccination. The protocol was immunoSEQ multiplex PCR, while the TCRdb copy is restricted to in-frame clones and leaves out a portion. The data contain about 99,000 clones, approximately 84% of them singletons. The sample was blood, taken after dendritic cell vaccination. All receptors come from a human donor with glioblastoma. Both conserved end residues are part of each CDR3. The D gene is left open where the match is weak. The size entry is marked missing in some rows and otherwise reads once, few, many or a size class.

j_gene: TRBJ2-3; d_gene: NA; abundance: NA; v_gene: TRBV5-1; CDR3nt: TGCGCCAGCAGCTTCTCGGGGGGCACAGATACGCAGTATTTT; CDR3aa: CASSFSGGTDTQYF
j_gene: TRBJ2-7; d_gene: TRBD1; abundance: NA; v_gene: TRBV5-1; CDR3nt: TGCGCCAGCAGCTGGGGACAGCTACTCGTGGGTCTAACCGAGCAGTACTTC; CDR3aa: CASSWGQLLVGLTEQYF
j_gene: TRBJ2-3; d_gene: NA; abundance: once; v_gene: TRBV2; CDR3nt: TGTGCCAGCAGTCCCCAGGCGGGGTTCACAGATACGCAGTATTTT; CDR3aa: CASSPQAGFTDTQYF
j_gene: TRBJ1-1; d_gene: NA; abundance: NA; v_gene: TRBV11-3; CDR3nt: TGTGCCAGCAGCCCTTCGACAGGAACGAACACTGAAGCTTTCTTT; CDR3aa: CASSPSTGTNTEAFF
j_gene: TRBJ2-1; d_gene: NA; abundance: NA; v_gene: TRBV14; CDR3nt: TGTGCCAGCAGCCAGAATGCGGGAAATGAGCAGTTCTTC; CDR3aa: CASSQNAGNEQFF
j_gene: TRBJ1-1; d_gene: NA; abundance: NA; v_gene: TRBV20-1; CDR3nt: TGCAGTGCTCCTAGTTGGACTGAAGCTTTCTTT; CDR3aa: CSAPSWTEAFF
j_gene: TRBJ2-5; d_gene: TRBD2; abundance: NA; v_gene: TRBV7-2; CDR3nt: TGTGCCAGCACCAAGGGAGGAAACGGACTAGCGGGGAGAGGAGAGACCCAGTACTTC; CDR3aa: CASTKGGNGLAGRGETQYF
j_gene: TRBJ1-1; d_gene: NA; abundance: NA; v_gene: TRBV5-1; CDR3nt: TGCGCCAGCAGCTTGGCTGGAGGGGTGGGGGACACTGAAGCTTTCTTT; CDR3aa: CASSLAGGVGDTEAFF
j_gene: TRBJ1-1; d_gene: TRBD1; abundance: NA; v_gene: TRBV27; CDR3nt: TGTGCCAGCAGTTTATCGATAAGGGGGCGAGGGGTGAGGGAAGCTTTCTTT; CDR3aa: CASSLSIRGRGVREAFF
j_gene: TRBJ2-3; d_gene: NA; abundance: NA; v_gene: TRBV7-9; CDR3nt: TGTGCCAGCAGCTACCAGATCACAGATACGCAGTATTTT; CDR3aa: CASSYQITDTQYF
j_gene: TRBJ1-5; d_gene: TRBD1; abundance: NA; v_gene: TRBV7-8; CDR3nt: TGTGCCAGCAGCTTGGGACAGGGAGCGGATCAGCCCCAGCATTTT; CDR3aa: CASSLGQGADQPQHF
j_gene: TRBJ2-1; d_gene: NA; abundance: few; v_gene: TRBV5-1; CDR3nt: TGCGCCAGCAGCCAACAGGGATTCGCCTACAATGAGCAGTTCTTC; CDR3aa: CASSQQGFAYNEQFF
j_gene: TRBJ2-7; d_gene: TRBD2; abundance: NA; v_gene: TRBV7-9; CDR3nt: TGTGCCAGCAGCACCGGACTAGCGGGGACGTCCTACGAGCAGTACTTC; CDR3aa: CASSTGLAGTSYEQYF
j_gene: TRBJ1-1; d_gene: NA; abundance: NA; v_gene: TRBV9; CDR3nt: TGTGCCAGCAGCGTAGGACAGTTGAACACTGAAGCTTTCTTT; CDR3aa: CASSVGQLNTEAFF
j_gene: TRBJ2-6; d_gene: NA; abundance: once; v_gene: TRBV30; CDR3nt: TGTGCCTGGGATAGGGGCTCTGGGGCCAACGTCCTGACTTTC; CDR3aa: CAWDRGSGANVLTF
j_gene: TRBJ2-7; d_gene: NA; abundance: NA; v_gene: TRBV5-1; CDR3nt: TGCGCCAGCAGCTTAAACAGCGAGCAGTACTTC; CDR3aa: CASSLNSEQYF
j_gene: TRBJ2-2; d_gene: TRBD1; abundance: NA; v_gene: TRBV30; CDR3nt: TGTGCCTGGAGTGTTCACAGGGGACCTGCCGGGGAGCTGTTTTTT; CDR3aa: CAWSVHRGPAGELFF
j_gene: TRBJ1-4; d_gene: NA; abundance: NA; v_gene: TRBV9; CDR3nt: TGTGCCAGCAGCGTAACCGGTGGGCATGGGGAAAAACTGTTTTTT; CDR3aa: CASSVTGGHGEKLFF
j_gene: TRBJ1-1; d_gene: NA; abundance: NA; v_gene: TRBV27; CDR3nt: TGTGCCAGCTCGGGCAGGGTCTTGCAGACTGAAGCTTTCTTT; CDR3aa: CASSGRVLQTEAFF
j_gene: TRBJ1-4; d_gene: TRBD1; abundance: NA; v_gene: TRBV18; CDR3nt: TGTGCCAGCTCACCCTTCCGGAGGACAGGGGGAGGTGAAAAACTGTTTTTT; CDR3aa: CASSPFRRTGGGEKLFF
j_gene: TRBJ2-1; d_gene: NA; abundance: NA; v_gene: TRBV5-1; CDR3nt: TGCGCCAGCAGCTTGATGTCTAGCGAAGACAATGAGCAGTTCTTC; CDR3aa: CASSLMSSEDNEQFF
j_gene: TRBJ1-3; d_gene: NA; abundance: few; v_gene: TRBV5-1; CDR3nt: TGCGCCAGCAGCTTGTTACGAACAGGCCTCTCTGGAAACACCATATATTTT; CDR3aa: CASSLLRTGLSGNTIYF
j_gene: TRBJ1-1; d_gene: NA; abundance: NA; v_gene: TRBV5-1; CDR3nt: TGCGCCAGCAGAGAGGTAGATGAAGCTTTCTTT; CDR3aa: CASREVDEAFF
j_gene: TRBJ2-1; d_gene: TRBD2; abundance: NA; v_gene: TRBV19; CDR3nt: TGTGCCAGTAGTTTTCCTAGCGGGGGTGCTGAGCAGTTCTTC; CDR3aa: CASSFPSGGAEQFF
j_gene: TRBJ2-1; d_gene: NA; abundance: once; v_gene: TRBV2; CDR3nt: TGTGCCAGCAGTGAAAGGACTGGTACACTAGACCGGGAGCAGTTCTTC; CDR3aa: CASSERTGTLDREQFF
j_gene: TRBJ1-5; d_gene: NA; abundance: NA; v_gene: TRBV5-8; CDR3nt: TGTGCCAGCCGGGGAGGGGATCAGCCCCAGCATTTT; CDR3aa: CASRGGDQPQHF
j_gene: TRBJ2-7; d_gene: TRBD1; abundance: NA; v_gene: TRBV4-1; CDR3nt: TGCGCCAGCAGCCCGGACAGGGTGAACTCCTACGAGCAGTACTTC; CDR3aa: CASSPDRVNSYEQYF
j_gene: TRBJ2-5; d_gene: NA; abundance: NA; v_gene: TRBV5-1; CDR3nt: TGCGCCAGCAGCTGGGGGGACCACCAAGAGACCCAGTACTTC; CDR3aa: CASSWGDHQETQYF
j_gene: TRBJ2-5; d_gene: NA; abundance: once; v_gene: TRBV7-3; CDR3nt: TGTGCCAGCAGCTTCGTAGGAGGGGATGAGACCCAGTACTTC; CDR3aa: CASSFVGGDETQYF
j_gene: TRBJ1-2; d_gene: NA; abundance: NA; v_gene: TRBV11-2; CDR3nt: TGTGCCAGCAGCCGCCAAGCGGAAGGTGGCTACACCTTC; CDR3aa: CASSRQAEGGYTF
j_gene: TRBJ1-1; d_gene: NA; abundance: NA; v_gene: TRBV19; CDR3nt: TGTGCCAGTAGTATAGATTGGGCCACTGAAGCTTTCTTT; CDR3aa: CASSIDWATEAFF
j_gene: TRBJ1-2; d_gene: NA; abundance: NA; v_gene: TRBV20-1; CDR3nt: TGCAGTGCTAGTGTCGGGTCTGGCTACACCTTC; CDR3aa: CSASVGSGYTF
j_gene: TRBJ2-6; d_gene: TRBD1; abundance: NA; v_gene: TRBV28; CDR3nt: TGTGCCAGCAGTCAGGCGACAGGGCTCGCTGGGGCCAACGTCCTGACTTTC; CDR3aa: CASSQATGLAGANVLTF
j_gene: TRBJ1-5; d_gene: NA; abundance: NA; v_gene: TRBV2; CDR3nt: TGTGCCAGCAGTGTCCAGGGAGGGCAGCCCCAGCATTTT; CDR3aa: CASSVQGGQPQHF
j_gene: TRBJ1-1; d_gene: NA; abundance: NA; v_gene: TRBV6-5; CDR3nt: TGCGCCAGCAGTTACGGTAGTGGAGGTGAAGCTTTCTTT; CDR3aa: CASSYGSGGEAFF
j_gene: TRBJ2-7; d_gene: TRBD2; abundance: NA; v_gene: TRBV19; CDR3nt: TGTGCCACCTCGGCGCTAGCGGGGGCCTACGAGCAGTACTTC; CDR3aa: CATSALAGAYEQYF
j_gene: TRBJ1-1; d_gene: NA; abundance: NA; v_gene: TRBV10-3; CDR3nt: TGTGCCATCAGTGCCCCAGGCCAAGCCGACGGAGCTTTCTTT; CDR3aa: CAISAPGQADGAFF
j_gene: TRBJ2-7; d_gene: NA; abundance: NA; v_gene: TRBV28; CDR3nt: TGTGCCAGCACCTGGGTTGGGGGCCTGTTCTACGAGCAGTACTTC; CDR3aa: CASTWVGGLFYEQYF
j_gene: TRBJ2-1; d_gene: NA; abundance: NA; v_gene: TRBV19; CDR3nt: TGTGCCAGTAGTCGGTCGAACGGGAATGAGCAGTTCTTC; CDR3aa: CASSRSNGNEQFF
j_gene: TRBJ1-1; d_gene: TRBD1; abundance: NA; v_gene: TRBV6-1; CDR3nt: TGTGCCAGCAGTGAAATCAGGGGGACTGAAGCTTTCTTT; CDR3aa: CASSEIRGTEAFF
j_gene: TRBJ1-1; d_gene: NA; abundance: NA; v_gene: TRBV30; CDR3nt: TGTGCCTGGACCTTGTGGGCAAATGAAGCTTTCTTT; CDR3aa: CAWTLWANEAFF
j_gene: TRBJ2-5; d_gene: TRBD1; abundance: NA; v_gene: TRBV4-1; CDR3nt: TGCGCCAGCAGCGGGGACAGGGGCCGGGAGACCCAGTACTTC; CDR3aa: CASSGDRGRETQYF
j_gene: TRBJ1-2; d_gene: TRBD1; abundance: NA; v_gene: TRBV4-2; CDR3nt: TGTGCCAGCAGCCAAGATATAGCAGGGGGCGATGGCTACACCTTC; CDR3aa: CASSQDIAGGDGYTF
j_gene: TRBJ1-5; d_gene: NA; abundance: once; v_gene: TRBV6-1; CDR3nt: TGTGCCAGCAGTAAACAGGGTCAGCCCCAGCATTTT; CDR3aa: CASSKQGQPQHF
j_gene: TRBJ2-1; d_gene: TRBD2; abundance: NA; v_gene: TRBV28; CDR3nt: TGTGCCAGCAGGCAGGGGACTAGCGGGGAGAACAATGAGCAGTTCTTC; CDR3aa: CASRQGTSGENNEQFF
j_gene: TRBJ1-1; d_gene: NA; abundance: NA; v_gene: TRBV30; CDR3nt: TGTGCCTGGGGCCAGCTGGGACAGAACACTGAAGCTTTCTTT; CDR3aa: CAWGQLGQNTEAFF
j_gene: TRBJ2-1; d_gene: NA; abundance: NA; v_gene: TRBV10-2; CDR3nt: TGCGCCAGCAGTGTGTATAGCAGGGGTGAGCAGTTCTTC; CDR3aa: CASSVYSRGEQFF
j_gene: TRBJ2-1; d_gene: TRBD2; abundance: NA; v_gene: TRBV27; CDR3nt: TGTGCCAGCAGTTTAAGGCTAGCGGGGGGGCCCGGTAATGAGCAGTTCTTC; CDR3aa: CASSLRLAGGPGNEQFF
j_gene: TRBJ2-3; d_gene: NA; abundance: NA; v_gene: TRBV6-1; CDR3nt: TGTGCCAGCAGTGGTACAGGCAGGGGATACACAGATACGCAGTATTTT; CDR3aa: CASSGTGRGYTDTQYF
j_gene: TRBJ1-5; d_gene: NA; abundance: NA; v_gene: TRBV5-1; CDR3nt: TGCGCCAGCAGCCCATCTACAGGGATGGGTCAGCCCCAGCATTTT; CDR3aa: CASSPSTGMGQPQHF
j_gene: TRBJ2-2; d_gene: NA; abundance: NA; v_gene: TRBV19; CDR3nt: TGTGCCAGTAGTCTTAGCGGAGCGAACACCGGGGAGCTGTTTTTT; CDR3aa: CASSLSGANTGELFF
j_gene: TRBJ1-5; d_gene: NA; abundance: few; v_gene: TRBV6-6; CDR3nt: TGTGCCAGCAGTTACCGGCAGGGAGGTCAGCCCCAGCATTTT; CDR3aa: CASSYRQGGQPQHF